The 25 T cell receptor beta chains presented below share a single source sample, sequenced in a study of CD8 T cells in Susac syndrome. RNA totalling 0.5 to 1 ug underwent reverse transcription with random hexamers. MiXCR, run by TCRdb on the immunoSEQ multiplex PCR reads, gives a single entry per CDR3 protein. The table lists 150,000 to 250,000 distinct CDR3 sequences, 90% to 95% of them singletons. The sample consisted of CD4+ T cells from PBMCs. All receptors derive from a human donor with multiple sclerosis.

The J gene is TRBJ1-2, the V gene TRBV12-3 or TRBV12-4, with TRBD1 matching 7 bases. This CDR3 spans 13 amino acids. The V and J ends lost 6 bases and 8 bases, in that order; junction bases with no gene match: 9. DNA of the CDR3: TGTGCCAGCAGCCGGGACAGCCCTCTGGGCTACACCTTC. Residues: CASSRDSPLGYTF.

This clonotype is a singleton in its sample. The chain couples TRBV7-9 to TRBJ2-2, with D tentatively TRBD2 (5 bases). CDR3 length equals 15 residues. The germline V and J ends were trimmed by 3 bases and 4 bases, with 12 bases remaining between them. The V gene's germline CDR1 is SEHNR and CDR2 FQNEAQ (reference sequence). The DNA for the CDR3 is TGTGCCAGCAGCTTTGAGGGTTTGGGCACCGGGGAGCTGTTTTTT. Protein product: CASSFEGLGTGELFF.

This rearrangement joins TRBV25-1 to TRBJ1-2, with 7 bases identical to TRBD1. Per the germline V gene, CDR1 is MGHDK and CDR2 is SYGVNS. The junction had 6 bases not matched to a gene; V was cut back by 2 bases and J by 6 bases. The CDR3 is 14 amino acids. CDR3 sequence (DNA): TGTGCCAGCAGTGAACGAGGGCAGGGGGATGGCTACACCTTC. Protein product: CASSERGQGDGYTF.

The V and J genes are TRBV20-1 and TRBJ2-3; TRBD2 agrees at 11 bases. The CDR3 is made up of 14 amino acids. Per germline, CDR1 DFQATT and CDR2 SNEGSKA (reference sequence). J was trimmed by 1 base and V by 6 bases; bases with no gene match: 3. The CDR3 sequence: CSAKLAGGTDTQYF. The CDR3 region has the DNA TGCAGTGCAAAACTAGCGGGAGGCACAGATACGCAGTATTTT.

The V gene is TRBV20-1, the J gene TRBJ2-7; 7 nucleotides agree with TRBD2. CDR3 size: 14 residues. Germline CDR1 and CDR2: DFQATT and SNEGSKA (reference sequence). CDR3 in DNA: TGCAGCTCGCCGGTGGCGGGAGTTTCCCACGAGCAGTACTTC. It codes for CSSPVAGVSHEQYF.

This clonotype is a singleton in its sample. The chain uses TRBV18 and TRBJ1-1, with D unclear. This CDR3 region has 12 residues. The germline V gene encodes CDR1 KGHSH and CDR2 LQKENI. V lost 6 bases, J lost 8 bases, and 13 bases lay in between. The chain's CDR3 is CASSPGRREAFF. Written as DNA, the CDR3 is TGTGCCAGCTCCCCGGGAAGAAGAGAAGCTTTCTTT.

The V gene is TRBV3-1, the J gene TRBJ2-2; the D is unclear. The CDR3 consists of 12 residues. CDR1 is LGHDT and CDR2 is YNNKEL in the germline V gene (reference sequence). V was shortened by 0 bases and J by 7 bases, with 3 bases between the two germline ends. The CDR3 sequence is CASSQEGGELFF. CDR3 coding DNA: TGTGCCAGCAGCCAAGAAGGCGGGGAGCTGTTTTTT.

The chain uses TRBV20-1 and TRBJ1-5; possible D gene TRBD1, 6 bases. The CDR3 loop spans 13 amino acids. Germline CDR1 DFQATT, CDR2 SNEGSKA (reference sequence). V lost 3 bases and J lost 9, with 15 bases in between. The CDR3 sequence is CSASPAGVSPQHF. CDR3 DNA sequence: TGCAGTGCTAGCCCAGCAGGGGTCTCGCCCCAGCATTTT.

The chain combines TRBV11-2 with TRBJ2-1; D not certain. Between the trimmed V and J ends, which lost 2 bases and 10 bases, there was a span of 6 bases. CDR3 length: 11 amino acids. CDR1 and CDR2 from the germline V gene are SGHAT and FQNNGV. The CDR3 bases are TGTGCCAGCAGCTTATTGCGAGAGCAGTTCTTC. Translating it yields CASSLLREQFF.

The DNA of the CDR3 is TGCAGCGTTGAAGGTGGGGGCGAAGCTTTCTTT. Its translation is CSVEGGGEAFF. V gene TRBV29-1 combines with J gene TRBJ1-1; tentative D call: TRBD1 (6 bases). Germline V gene lookup returns CDR1 SQVTM and CDR2 ANQGSEA. The germline V and J ends were trimmed by 1 base and 8 bases, with 8 bases remaining between them. CDR3 size: 11 residues.

The chain employs TRBV18 and TRBJ2-7; D is perhaps TRBD2 (5 bases). This CDR3 contains 12 residues. V lost 6 bases, J lost 7 bases, and 13 bases lay in between. Germline V CDR1 and CDR2: KGHSH, LQKENI. CDR3 sequence (DNA): TGTGCCAGCTCCCAAGACGAGGGAGAGCAGTACTTC. It translates to CASSQDEGEQYF.

V and J are TRBV7-9 and TRBJ2-3; 7 positions agree with TRBD2. After removal of 3 bases from V and 5 bases from J, the junction contained 5 bases not matched to a gene. Germline-derived CDR1 and CDR2 are SEHNR and FQNEAQ (reference sequence). The CDR3 is 14 residues long. The CDR3 spells CASSFAGAKDTQYF. The CDR3 DNA reads TGTGCCAGCAGCTTCGCGGGAGCGAAAGATACGCAGTATTTT. Full variable domain (remainder filled in from reference TRBV7-9 and TRBJ2-3): DTGVSQNPRHKITKRGQNVTFRCDPISEHNRLYWYRQTLGQGPEFLTYFQNEAQLEKSRLLSDRFSAERPKGSFSTLEIQRTEQGDSAMYLCASSFAGAKDTQYFGPGTRLTVL.

The genes are TRBV9 and TRBJ2-5, with a possible D match to TRBD1 (5 bases). V was shortened by 4 bases and J by 1 base, with 11 bases between the two germline ends. CDR1 is SGDLS and CDR2 is YYNGEE in the germline V gene. This CDR3 spans 14 amino acids. The CDR3: CASSRRQFQETQYF. The CDR3 DNA reads TGTGCCAGCAGCCGGAGACAGTTCCAAGAGACCCAGTACTTC.

The rearrangement joins TRBV20-1 to TRBJ2-7, with 8 bases lining up with TRBD1. Losses at the gene ends were 6 bases for V and 7 bases for J; bases not matched to a gene: 8. CDR3 length equals 12 residues. Germline V gives CDR1 DFQATT, CDR2 SNEGSKA (reference sequence). The CDR3 sequence: CSAQSRGREQYF. The CDR3 DNA follows: TGCAGTGCCCAAAGCAGGGGGCGAGAGCAGTACTTC.

The chain employs TRBV2 and TRBJ2-7, with a tentative D call TRBD1 (5 bases). V was pared by 7 bases and J by 3 bases, with 13 bases between. The V gene's germline CDR1 is SNHLY and CDR2 FYNNEI. This CDR3 is built from 13 residues. The CDR3 DNA reads TGTGCCAGCATGGCAGACAGCCTCTACGAGCAGTACTTC. Protein sequence: CASMADSLYEQYF.

The chain couples TRBV27 to TRBJ2-4; the match to TRBD1 covers 11 bases. V lost 5 bases, J lost 7 bases, and 4 bases stayed unmatched. CDR1 is MNHEY, CDR2 SMNVEV, per germline (reference sequence). The CDR3 is 14 residues long. The CDR3 nucleotides are TGTGCCAGCAGTCCCCGGACAGGGGGCAACATTCAGTACTTC. It yields the protein CASSPRTGGNIQYF.

Of note for this clonotype: The junction departs from the called germline gene at one end, perhaps through a read error. CDR3 nucleotides: TGTGCCAGCAGAGAAGGCAGGGAGAGCTATGGCTACACCTTC. Amino acids: CASREGRESYGYTF. This chain links TRBV2 with TRBJ1-2, with a weak D call TRBD1 (5 bases). Germline V lookup: CDR1 SNHLY, CDR2 FYNNEI. This CDR3 is built from 14 residues.

The rearrangement joins TRBV7-9 to TRBJ2-7, with TRBD2 as a possible D gene (6 bases). The CDR3 is made up of 15 amino acids. V lost 5 bases, J lost 2 bases, and 16 bases lay in between. From germline, CDR1 is SEHNR and CDR2 FQNEAQ (reference sequence). CDR3 sequence: CASSVRDLLTYEQYF. CDR3 DNA sequence: TGTGCCAGCAGCGTCCGGGACTTGCTAACCTACGAGCAGTACTTC.

V gene TRBV12-3 or TRBV12-4 combines with J gene TRBJ1-2; weak D call: TRBD1 (5 bases). This CDR3 region has 14 residues. The germline V and J ends were trimmed by 3 bases and 7 bases, with 15 bases remaining between them. For the CDR3, the DNA is TGTGCCAGCAGTTTCGAGGCCAGGGAGGGTGGCTACACCTTC. Protein: CASSFEAREGGYTF.

The chain recombines TRBV9 with TRBJ1-6; 9 bases map to TRBD1. The CDR3 sequence is 13 residues long. Per the germline V gene, CDR1 is SGDLS and CDR2 is YYNGEE. The J segment lost 10 bases and the V segment lost 2 bases, leaving 1 base of the junction unmatched. The CDR3 DNA follows: TGTGCCAGCAGCGTCGGACAGGGGTCACCCCTCCACTTT. Protein sequence: CASSVGQGSPLHF. Complete variable domain (other parts from reference TRBV9 and TRBJ1-6): DSGVTQTPKHLITATGQRVTLRCSPRSGDLSVYWYQQSLDQGLQFLIQYYNGEERAKGNILERFSAQQFPDLHSELNLSSLELGDSALYFCASSVGQGSPLHFGNGTRLTVT.

The sample holds one count of this clonotype. As DNA, the CDR3 is TGTGCCAGCAGCAATTGGGCGACCGGCTACACCTTC. Its translation: CASSNWATGYTF. The rearrangement joins TRBV12-3 or TRBV12-4 to TRBJ1-2; D is uncertain. CDR3 length: 12 residues. V was shortened by 6 bases and J by 8 bases, with 13 bases between the two germline ends.

The rearrangement uses TRBV5-6 and TRBJ1-2; TRBD1 matches 7 bases. V dropped 4 bases and J dropped 4; count of bases not matched to a gene: 10. The V gene's germline CDR1 is SGHDT and CDR2 YYEEEE. CDR3 length: 15 amino acids. The CDR3 reads CASSTQPTGFYGYTF. CDR3 nucleotides: TGTGCCAGCAGCACACAACCGACAGGGTTCTATGGCTACACCTTC.

The chain recombines TRBV20-1 with TRBJ2-3; either TRBD1 or TRBD2 may fit D (5 bases each). The CDR3 is 14 amino acids. Trimming left V 2 bases short and J 5 bases short, with 14 bases between. Germline V gene data show CDR1 as DFQATT and CDR2 as SNEGSKA (reference sequence). The CDR3 protein is CSARPPGAVDTQYF. DNA of the CDR3: TGCAGTGCTAGACCCCCCGGGGCGGTAGATACGCAGTATTTT.

This chain joins TRBV29-1 and TRBJ1-1; D uncertain. This CDR3 comprises 12 residues. V lost 4 bases to trimming and J lost 1 base, with 7 bases between them. CDR1 SQVTM and CDR2 ANQGSEA come from the germline V gene. The CDR3 bases are TGCAGCGTTGCACAGACGAACACTGAAGCTTTCTTT. As protein: CSVAQTNTEAFF.

The V call is TRBV20-1, the J call TRBJ2-1; 7 bases line up with TRBD2. CDR3 length: 13 amino acids. Per germline, CDR1 DFQATT and CDR2 SNEGSKA (reference sequence). Trimming at V came to 3 bases and at J to 1 base, leaving 0 bases not matched to a gene. The DNA of the CDR3 is TGCAGTGCTAGGGGAGGGTCCTACAATGAGCAGTTCTTC. Residues: CSARGGSYNEQFF.